The present T cell receptor beta chain was sequenced within a study of cytomegalovirus exposure and HLA in healthy donors. In germline, CDR1 is LNHNV, CDR2 YYDKDF (reference sequence). CDR3 length equals 15 residues. The V end lost 8 bases, the J end lost 3 bases, and 16 bases lay between the germline ends. For this clone: Its cognate antigen is unknown.

Study-wide findings and caveats: The sole available immune exposure information was CMV serostatus. An assumption of roughly uniform sequencing depth across donors underlay the presence/absence analyses.

The PCR was carried out with 60 Vbeta primers and 13 Jbeta primers. How the authors handled the data: An analysis that came later counted 73 million or so unique TCR beta chains, 10 million to 12 million shared. Clones were sequenced by immunoSEQ multiplex PCR, and TCRdb holds only the in-frame ones, with some missing. V, J and clone size were drawn from that table, and D and trimming were deduced from the DNA. This sample has 70,000 to 95,000 clones, with less than 65% found just once. The TCR comes from a woman in her 30s in good health and CMV-seropositive. This chain connects TRBV15 to TRBJ1-4, with D possibly matching TRBD1 (5 bases). What was sequenced was PBMCs. The CDR3 nucleotides are TGTGCCACCGCGAGCTTCGGGGGATCTAATGAAAAACTGTTTTTT. Protein product: CATASFGGSNEKLFF. The complete variable domain, with remaining parts taken from reference TRBV15 and TRBJ1-4, reads DAMVIQNPRYQVTQFGKPVTLSCSQTLNHNVMYWYQQKSSQAPKLLFHYYDKDFNNEADTPDNFQSRRPNTSFCFLDIRSPGLGDTAMYLCATASFGGSNEKLFFGSGTQLSVL.